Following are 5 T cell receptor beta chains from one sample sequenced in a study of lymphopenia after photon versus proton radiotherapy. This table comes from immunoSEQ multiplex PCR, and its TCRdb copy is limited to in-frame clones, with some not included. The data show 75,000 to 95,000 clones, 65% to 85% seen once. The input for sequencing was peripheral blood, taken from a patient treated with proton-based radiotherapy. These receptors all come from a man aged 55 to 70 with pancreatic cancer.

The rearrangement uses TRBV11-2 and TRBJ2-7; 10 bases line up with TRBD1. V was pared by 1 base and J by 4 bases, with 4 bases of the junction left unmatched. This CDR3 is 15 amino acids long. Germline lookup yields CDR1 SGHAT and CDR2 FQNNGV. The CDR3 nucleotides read TGTGCCAGCAGCTTAGGACAGGGGGCCTGGTACGAGCAGTACTTC. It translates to CASSLGQGAWYEQYF.

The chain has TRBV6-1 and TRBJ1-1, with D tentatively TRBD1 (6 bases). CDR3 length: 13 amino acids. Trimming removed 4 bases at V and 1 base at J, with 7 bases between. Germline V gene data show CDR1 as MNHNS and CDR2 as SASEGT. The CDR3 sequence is CASSARGNTEAFF. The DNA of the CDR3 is TGTGCCAGCAGTGCCAGGGGGAACACTGAAGCTTTCTTT.

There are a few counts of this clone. The CDR3 nucleotides read TGTGCCAGCAGCCAAGCTGGGCCTAGGGCCAACGTCCTGACTTTC. Amino acids: CASSQAGPRANVLTF. The rearrangement joins TRBV14 to TRBJ2-6; no clear D gene. Germline loops: CDR1 SGHDN, CDR2 FVKESK. The ends were cut back, 1 base at V and 5 bases at J, with 9 bases in the middle. There are 15 residues in the CDR3.

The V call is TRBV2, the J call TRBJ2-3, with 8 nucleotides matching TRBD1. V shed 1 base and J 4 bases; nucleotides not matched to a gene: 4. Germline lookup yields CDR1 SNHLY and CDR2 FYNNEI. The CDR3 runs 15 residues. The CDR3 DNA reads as TGTGCCAGCAGTGAAGAGACAGGGGCCGCAGATACGCAGTATTTT. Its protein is CASSEETGAADTQYF.

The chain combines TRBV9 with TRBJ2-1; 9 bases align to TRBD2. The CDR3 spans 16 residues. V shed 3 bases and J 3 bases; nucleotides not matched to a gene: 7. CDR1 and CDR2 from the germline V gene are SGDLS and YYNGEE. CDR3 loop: CASSGTSGRFYNEQFF. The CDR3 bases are TGTGCCAGCAGCGGAACAAGCGGGAGGTTCTACAATGAGCAGTTCTTC.